One T cell receptor beta chain is described in this entry. Self-reported history from a screening survey and questionnaire set each donor's cohort. Study processing details: Cell counts per sample came from amplifying reference gene primers. Method: immunoSEQ multiplex PCR; TCRdb's copy keeps in-frame clones and lacks some. The V and J calls and the clone size are those of that table, but D and trimming were determined from the DNA. This table has more than 200,000 clones, 75% to 95% appearing once. The entry originates in a study of blood T cell repertoires in COVID-19. Study-wide context: COVID-19 samples from acute and convalescent phases originated in the United States, Italy and Spain.

The trim removed 9 bases at V and 8 bases at J, leaving 8 bases unmatched. The CDR3 has 13 amino acids. CDR1 is LNHDA, CDR2 SQIVND, per germline (reference sequence). Sequencing input: PBMCs or T cells enriched from blood (not recorded which). This chain joins TRBV19 and TRBJ2-1, with 9 positions matching TRBD2. This TCR was recovered from a woman under 30 who had recovered from COVID-19. The CDR3 protein is CASYGREGDEQFF. The CDR3 nucleotides read TGTGCCAGCTATGGGCGGGAGGGCGATGAGCAGTTCTTC.